This T cell receptor (beta chain) was identified during a study of blood T cells in healthy people across ages. It was with a sample-barcoded 5' primer and a J-beta primer mix that a second PCR of roughly 6 to 11 cycles was run. TCRdb independently ran MiXCR on the 5' RACE reads; one entry per CDR3 protein. The sample records about 640,000 distinct CDR3 sequences, approximately 59% being singletons. The CDR3 extends over 14 amino acids. The ends were cut back, 0 bases at V and 4 bases at J, with 10 bases in the middle. Germline V lookup: CDR1 SGHTA, CDR2 FQGNSA. The sequenced sample was blood. J is TRBJ2-7 and V is TRBV7-2; the D gene could be TRBD1 or TRBD2 (5 bases each). The receptor was derived from a man in his fifties or sixties in good health. CDR3 amino acids: CASSLAKGRYEQYF. The CDR3, as DNA: TGTGCCAGCAGCTTAGCCAAGGGACGTTACGAGCAGTACTTC.